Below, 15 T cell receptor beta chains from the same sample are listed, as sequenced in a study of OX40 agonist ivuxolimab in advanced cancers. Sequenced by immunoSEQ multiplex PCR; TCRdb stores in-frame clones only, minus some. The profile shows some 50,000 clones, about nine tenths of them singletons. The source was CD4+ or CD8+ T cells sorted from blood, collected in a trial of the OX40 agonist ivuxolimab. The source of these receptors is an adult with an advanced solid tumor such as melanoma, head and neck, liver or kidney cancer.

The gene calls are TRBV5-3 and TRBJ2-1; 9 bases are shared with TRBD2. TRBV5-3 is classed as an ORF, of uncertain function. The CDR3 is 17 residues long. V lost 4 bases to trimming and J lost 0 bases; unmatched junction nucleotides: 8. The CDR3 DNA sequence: TGTGCCAGAAGCCGATCCAGCGGGGGGAGCTCCTACAATGAGCAGTTCTTC. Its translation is CARSRSSGGSSYNEQFF.

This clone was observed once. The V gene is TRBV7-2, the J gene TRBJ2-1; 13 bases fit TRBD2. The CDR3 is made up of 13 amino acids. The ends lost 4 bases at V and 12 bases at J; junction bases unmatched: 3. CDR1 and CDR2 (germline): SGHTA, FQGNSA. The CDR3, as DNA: TGTGCCAGCAGCTACGGACTAGCGGGAGTGCAGTTCTTC. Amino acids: CASSYGLAGVQFF.

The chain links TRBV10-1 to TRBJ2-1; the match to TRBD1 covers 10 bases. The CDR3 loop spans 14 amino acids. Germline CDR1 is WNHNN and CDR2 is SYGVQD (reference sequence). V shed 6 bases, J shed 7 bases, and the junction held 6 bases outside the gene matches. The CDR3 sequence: CASSSGTGVNEQFF. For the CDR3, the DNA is TGCGCCAGCAGCTCCGGGACAGGGGTAAATGAGCAGTTCTTC.

CDR3 region: CASSPVGTAGANVLTF. CDR3 nucleotides: TGTGCCAGCAGCCCGGTAGGGACGGCTGGGGCCAACGTCCTGACTTTC. The chain links TRBV7-2 to TRBJ2-6; the D gene could be TRBD1 or TRBD2 (5 bases each). With 5 bases removed from V and 2 bases from J, the gap between germline ends came to 13 bases. CDR1 SGHTA and CDR2 FQGNSA come from the germline V gene. This CDR3 comprises 16 residues. Based on the CDR3 plus reference TRBV7-2 and TRBJ2-6, the full variable domain is GAGVSQSPSNKVTEKGKDVELRCDPISGHTALYWYRQSLGQGLEFLIYFQGNSAPDKSGLPSDRFSAERTGGSVSTLTIQRTQQEDSAVYLCASSPVGTAGANVLTFGAGSRLTVL.

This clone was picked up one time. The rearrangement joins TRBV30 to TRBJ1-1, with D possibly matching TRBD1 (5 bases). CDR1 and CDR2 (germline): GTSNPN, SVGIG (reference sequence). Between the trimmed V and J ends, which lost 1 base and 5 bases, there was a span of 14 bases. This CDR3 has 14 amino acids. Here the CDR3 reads CAWSEVGGVTEAFF. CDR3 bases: TGTGCCTGGAGTGAAGTTGGGGGAGTGACTGAAGCTTTCTTT.

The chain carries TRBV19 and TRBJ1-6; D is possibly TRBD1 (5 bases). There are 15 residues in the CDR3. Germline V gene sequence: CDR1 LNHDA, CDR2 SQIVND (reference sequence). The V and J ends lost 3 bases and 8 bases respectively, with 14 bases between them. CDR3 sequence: CASSIGDQTYSPLHF. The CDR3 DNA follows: TGTGCCAGTAGTATCGGGGACCAGACATATTCACCCCTCCACTTT.

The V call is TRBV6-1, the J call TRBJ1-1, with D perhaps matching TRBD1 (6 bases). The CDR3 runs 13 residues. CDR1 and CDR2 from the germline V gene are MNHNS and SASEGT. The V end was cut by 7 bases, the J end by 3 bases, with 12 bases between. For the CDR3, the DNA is TGTGCCAGCATGCGAAGGACAGACACTGAAGCTTTCTTT. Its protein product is CASMRRTDTEAFF.

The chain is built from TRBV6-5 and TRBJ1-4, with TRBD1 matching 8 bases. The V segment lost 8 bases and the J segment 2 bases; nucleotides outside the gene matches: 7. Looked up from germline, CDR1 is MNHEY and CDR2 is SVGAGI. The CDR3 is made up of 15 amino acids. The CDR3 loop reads CASRPQGATNEKLFF. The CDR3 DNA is TGTGCCAGCCGACCCCAGGGGGCGACTAATGAAAAACTGTTTTTT.

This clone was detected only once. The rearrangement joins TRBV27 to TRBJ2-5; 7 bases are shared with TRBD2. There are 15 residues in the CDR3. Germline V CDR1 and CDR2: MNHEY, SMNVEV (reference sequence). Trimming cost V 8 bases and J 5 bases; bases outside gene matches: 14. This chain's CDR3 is CASRPLGRERETQYF. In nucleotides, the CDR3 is TGTGCCAGCCGCCCCCTTGGGCGGGAGAGGGAGACCCAGTACTTC.

In DNA, the CDR3 is TGCGCCAGCAGCTTAGCGGCTTTGGAGACCCAGTACTTC. Translation: CASSLAALETQYF. V and J are TRBV5-1 and TRBJ2-5, with a weak D call TRBD2 (5 bases). V lost 2 bases and J 5 bases, leaving 10 bases between the germline ends. The V gene's germline CDR1 is SGHRS and CDR2 YFSETQ. This CDR3 has 13 residues.

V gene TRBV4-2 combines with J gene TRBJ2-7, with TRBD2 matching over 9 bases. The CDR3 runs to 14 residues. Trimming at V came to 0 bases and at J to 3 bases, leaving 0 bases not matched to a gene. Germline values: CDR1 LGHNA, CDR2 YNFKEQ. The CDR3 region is CASSQELAGYEQYF. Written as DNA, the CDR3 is TGTGCCAGCAGCCAAGAACTAGCGGGCTACGAGCAGTACTTC.

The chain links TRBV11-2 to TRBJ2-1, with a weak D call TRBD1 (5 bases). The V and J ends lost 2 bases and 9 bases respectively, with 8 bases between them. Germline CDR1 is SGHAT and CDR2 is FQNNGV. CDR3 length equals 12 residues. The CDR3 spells CASSLTTGEQFF. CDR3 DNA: TGTGCCAGCAGCTTAACCACAGGTGAGCAGTTCTTC.

The CDR3 spells CAWSAWGPLGEQYF. DNA of the CDR3: TGTGCCTGGAGTGCGTGGGGGCCCCTCGGCGAGCAGTACTTC. The chain uses TRBV30 and TRBJ2-7, with D tentatively TRBD1 (6 bases). V was cut by 1 base and J by 6 bases, with 16 bases left in between. The length of the CDR3 is 14 residues. Germline V CDR1 and CDR2: GTSNPN, SVGIG (reference sequence). The variable domain in full, completed from reference TRBV30 and TRBJ2-7, reads SQTIHQWPATLVQPVGSPLSLECTVEGTSNPNLYWYRQAAGRGLQLLFYSVGIGQISSEVPQNLSASRPQDRQFILSSKKLLLSDSGFYLCAWSAWGPLGEQYFGPGTRLTVT.

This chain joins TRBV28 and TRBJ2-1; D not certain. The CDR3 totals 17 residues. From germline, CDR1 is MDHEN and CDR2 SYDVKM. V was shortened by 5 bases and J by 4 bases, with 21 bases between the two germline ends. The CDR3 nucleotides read TGTGCCAGCAGTGATCTAAAGCCCCCGCTATTTTACAATGAGCAGTTCTTC. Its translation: CASSDLKPPLFYNEQFF.

The CDR3: CASRGDSYEQYF. For the CDR3, the DNA is TGTGCCAGCAGGGGGGACAGCTACGAGCAGTACTTC. V and J are TRBV2 and TRBJ2-7; 7 bases match TRBD1. After removal of 6 bases from V and 3 bases from J, the junction contained 2 bases not matched to a gene. The CDR3 contains 12 residues. Germline lookup yields CDR1 SNHLY and CDR2 FYNNEI.